Here is one T cell receptor beta chain with its context. Its cognate antigen is unknown. The data belong to a study of T cell responses to AZD1222 COVID-19 vaccine. Study context: Pooling was applied to second doses at about 4 or about 12 weeks. General observations from the study: The CD4 TCRs associated with vaccination extended across spike and predominated at 160-218 and 743-854. Just six people given AZD1222 tested seropositive at baseline. Females outnumbered males among donors, who were mostly white British; clonal diversity was possibly underestimated.

Assay: immunoSEQ multiplex PCR; the TCRdb copy retains only in-frame clones and omits some. The data show tens of thousands of clones, around 84% seen once. The input for sequencing was peripheral blood, taken on day 0 of AZD1222 vaccination. This TCR derives from an adult in good health.

The CDR3 DNA reads as TGTGCCAGCAGCCAACTGGACCGCAACAGGCGCGGGGGCTCCTATAATTCACCCCTCCACTTT. This codes for CASSQLDRNRRGGSYNSPLHF. This rearrangement joins TRBV3-1 (or the pseudogene TRBV3-2) to TRBJ1-6, with D perhaps TRBD1 (5 bases). The CDR3 totals 21 residues. Germline CDR1 LGHDT, CDR2 YNNKEL (reference sequence). The V end was cut by 2 bases, the J end by 0 bases, with 23 bases between.